Presented here are 14 T cell receptor beta chains from one specimen sequenced in a study of cytomegalovirus exposure and HLA in healthy donors. Both 60 Vbeta primers and 13 Jbeta primers went into the PCR. The assay was immunoSEQ multiplex PCR, and TCRdb's table has in-frame clones only and misses some. Of 100,000 or so clones in the sample, 60% to 85% were seen once. Source material: PBMCs. These receptor sequences come from a man aged 50-60 years in good health and CMV-seronegative.

The V gene is TRBV7-3, the J gene TRBJ2-7; 9 bases align to TRBD1. The CDR3 has 15 amino acids. Germline lookup yields CDR1 SGHTA and CDR2 FQGTGA. The junction had 3 bases not matched to a gene; V was cut back by 3 bases and J by 0 bases. CDR3 nucleotide sequence: TGTGCCAGCAGCTTGGGGACAGGGCCCTCCTACGAGCAGTACTTC. Amino acid sequence: CASSLGTGPSYEQYF.

The chain employs TRBV10-3 and TRBJ2-3, with 11 bases fitting TRBD2. Germline V gene lookup returns CDR1 ENHRY and CDR2 SYGVKD. Trimming cost V 5 bases and J 4 bases; bases outside gene matches: 5. CDR3 length: 15 residues. Here the CDR3 DNA reads TGTGCCATCAGTTTGACTAGCGGGGTAGCAGATACGCAGTATTTT. This translates into CAISLTSGVADTQYF.

This clone was counted a few times. The chain carries TRBV27 and TRBJ1-6; D unclear. The V end lost 3 bases, the J end lost 3 bases, and 3 bases lay between the germline ends. The length of the CDR3 is 13 residues. Germline V gene data show CDR1 as MNHEY and CDR2 as SMNVEV (reference sequence). This chain's CDR3 is CASSFSYNSPLHF. The CDR3 DNA reads TGTGCCAGCAGTTTTAGCTATAATTCACCCCTCCACTTT.

This clone is categorized as medium-sized (0.01 to 0.1%). The CDR3 nucleotides are TGCGCCAGCAGCTACAACAGGGATGAGAATGAAAAACTGTTTTTT. Its protein product is CASSYNRDENEKLFF. V and J are TRBV4-1 and TRBJ1-4; D may be TRBD1 (6 bases). From germline, CDR1 is MGHRA and CDR2 YSYEKL. The germline V and J ends were trimmed by 5 bases and 5 bases, with 15 bases remaining between them. The CDR3 spans 15 residues.

This clone was detected a few times. The rearrangement links TRBV30 to TRBJ2-3; 8 positions match TRBD2. Germline-derived CDR1 and CDR2 are GTSNPN and SVGIG (reference sequence). V shed 3 bases, J shed 4 bases, and the junction held 12 bases outside the gene matches. The CDR3 spans 16 residues. The CDR3 sequence: CAWRGRLARDSDTQYF. The CDR3 nucleotides read TGTGCCTGGAGGGGAAGACTAGCGAGAGACTCAGATACGCAGTATTTT. The full variable domain, in which reference TRBV30 and TRBJ2-3 provide the parts outside the CDR3, is SQTIHQWPATLVQPVGSPLSLECTVEGTSNPNLYWYRQAAGRGLQLLFYSVGIGQISSEVPQNLSASRPQDRQFILSSKKLLLSDSGFYLCAWRGRLARDSDTQYFGPGTRLTVL.

The V and J genes are TRBV25-1 and TRBJ2-2; 7 bases agree with TRBD1. J lost 0 bases, V lost 1 base, and 5 bases had no gene match. Looked up from germline, CDR1 is MGHDK and CDR2 is SYGVNS. The CDR3 is 17 amino acids. Here the CDR3 reads CASSEFTGVSNTGELFF. CDR3 nucleotide sequence: TGTGCCAGCAGTGAATTTACAGGGGTGTCGAACACCGGGGAGCTGTTTTTT.

This chain uses TRBV19 with TRBJ1-1; D unresolved. The CDR3 has 14 amino acids. Germline assignment: CDR1 LNHDA and CDR2 SQIVND (reference sequence). Trimming stripped 5 bases from V and 0 bases from J, with 10 bases between. The CDR3 DNA reads as TGTGCCAGTAGTCAGGCCCTATTGAACACTGAAGCTTTCTTT. It codes for CASSQALLNTEAFF.

This clone was counted a few times. The chain recombines TRBV25-1 with TRBJ2-7; D not certain. The CDR3 loop spans 15 amino acids. V dropped 3 bases and J dropped 0 bases, with 12 bases sitting between them. Germline loops: CDR1 MGHDK, CDR2 SYGVNS. Here the CDR3 DNA reads TGTGCCAGCAGTGAGTCCTCGATCAGCTCCTACGAGCAGTACTTC. It is translated as CASSESSISSYEQYF.

This chain links TRBV6-1 with TRBJ2-7; 7 positions match TRBD1. This CDR3 comprises 13 residues. CDR1 and CDR2 (germline): MNHNS, SASEGT. V was pared by 6 bases and J by 7 bases, with 9 bases of the junction left unmatched. CDR3 bases: TGTGCCAGCAGCCGCGACAGGGCCGGGGAGCAGTACTTC. Translation: CASSRDRAGEQYF.

This clone is a singleton in its sample. For the CDR3, the DNA is TGTGCCAGCTCAGCCGGGACAGGGAGGGGCGAGCAGTACTTC. Translating it yields CASSAGTGRGEQYF. The rearrangement joins TRBV18 to TRBJ2-7; TRBD1 matches 9 bases. The CDR3 totals 14 residues. J gave up 6 bases and V 5 bases, and 8 bases lay outside the gene matches. Per germline, CDR1 KGHSH and CDR2 LQKENI.

This clone was recorded only once. The CDR3 here is CASSLRTSGITDTQYF. The CDR3 nucleotides are TGTGCCAGCAGTTTAAGGACTAGCGGGATCACAGATACGCAGTATTTT. This chain connects TRBV27 to TRBJ2-3; 12 nucleotides match TRBD2. Germline V gene lookup returns CDR1 MNHEY and CDR2 SMNVEV (reference sequence). The CDR3 consists of 16 residues. With V trimmed by 2 bases and J by 2 bases, 2 bases remained unmatched.

The chain employs TRBV14 and TRBJ1-1; tentatively, D is TRBD1 (6 bases). V dropped 0 bases and J dropped 2 bases, with 13 bases sitting between them. The CDR3 extends over 16 amino acids. Germline V lookup: CDR1 SGHDN, CDR2 FVKESK. The CDR3 region has the DNA TGTGCCAGCAGCCAAGATCTAACAGGGCGAAACACTGAAGCTTTCTTT. It yields the protein CASSQDLTGRNTEAFF.

The chain has TRBV28 and TRBJ1-1; TRBD1 agrees at 8 bases. V shed 5 bases, J shed 0 bases, and the junction held 8 bases outside the gene matches. This CDR3 comprises 16 residues. Per the germline V gene, CDR1 is MDHEN and CDR2 is SYDVKM. For the CDR3, the DNA is TGTGCCAGCAGTCCAGCCGGACAGGGAATGAACACTGAAGCTTTCTTT. The encoded protein is CASSPAGQGMNTEAFF.

This chain joins TRBV18 and TRBJ1-1; a weak D match, TRBD1 (5 bases). Trimming pared 3 bases from V and 3 bases from J, leaving 11 bases between. Germline loops: CDR1 KGHSH, CDR2 LQKENI. The CDR3 is 14 amino acids. This chain's CDR3 is CASSPDNTYTEAFF. The CDR3 DNA follows: TGTGCCAGCTCACCGGACAACACGTACACTGAAGCTTTCTTT. Complete variable domain (other parts from reference TRBV18 and TRBJ1-1): NAGVMQNPRHLVRRRGQEARLRCSPMKGHSHVYWYRQLPEEGLKFMVYLQKENIIDESGMPKERFSAEFPKEGPSILRIQQVVRGDSAAYFCASSPDNTYTEAFFGQGTRLTVV.